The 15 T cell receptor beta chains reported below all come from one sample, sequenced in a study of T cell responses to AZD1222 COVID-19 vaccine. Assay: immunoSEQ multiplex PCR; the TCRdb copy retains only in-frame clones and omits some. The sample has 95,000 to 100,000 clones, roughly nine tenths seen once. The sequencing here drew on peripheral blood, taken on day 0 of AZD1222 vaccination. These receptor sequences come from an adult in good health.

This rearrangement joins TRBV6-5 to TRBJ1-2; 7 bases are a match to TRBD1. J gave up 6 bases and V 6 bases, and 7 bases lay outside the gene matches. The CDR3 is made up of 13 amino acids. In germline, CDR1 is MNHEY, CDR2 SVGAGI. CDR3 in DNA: TGTGCCAGCAGAGACACAGGGGCCCATGGCTACACCTTC. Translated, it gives CASRDTGAHGYTF.

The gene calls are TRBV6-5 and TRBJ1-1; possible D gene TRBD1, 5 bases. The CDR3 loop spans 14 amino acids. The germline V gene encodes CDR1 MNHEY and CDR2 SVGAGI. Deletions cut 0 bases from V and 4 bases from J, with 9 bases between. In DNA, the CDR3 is TGTGCCAGCAGTTACTCGGAGGGGATCACTGAAGCTTTCTTT. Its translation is CASSYSEGITEAFF.

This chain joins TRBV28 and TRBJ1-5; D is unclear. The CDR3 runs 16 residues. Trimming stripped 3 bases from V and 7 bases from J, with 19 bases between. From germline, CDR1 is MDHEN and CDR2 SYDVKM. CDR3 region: CASSLGGVSLRQPQHF. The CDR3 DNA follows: TGTGCCAGCAGTTTGGGCGGGGTCTCACTAAGGCAGCCCCAGCATTTT.

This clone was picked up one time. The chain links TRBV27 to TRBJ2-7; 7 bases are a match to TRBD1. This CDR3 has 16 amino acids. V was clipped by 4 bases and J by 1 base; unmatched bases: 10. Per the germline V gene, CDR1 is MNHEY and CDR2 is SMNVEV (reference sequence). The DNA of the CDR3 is TGTGCCAGCAGTTCCCGGATATCGACAGGGTCCTACGAGCAGTACTTC. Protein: CASSSRISTGSYEQYF.

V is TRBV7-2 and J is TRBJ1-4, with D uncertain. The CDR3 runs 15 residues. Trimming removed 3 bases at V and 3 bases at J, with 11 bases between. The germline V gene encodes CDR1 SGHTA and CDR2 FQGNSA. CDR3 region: CASSFLNIPNEKLFF. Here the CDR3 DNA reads TGTGCCAGCAGCTTTCTTAACATACCTAATGAAAAACTGTTTTTT.

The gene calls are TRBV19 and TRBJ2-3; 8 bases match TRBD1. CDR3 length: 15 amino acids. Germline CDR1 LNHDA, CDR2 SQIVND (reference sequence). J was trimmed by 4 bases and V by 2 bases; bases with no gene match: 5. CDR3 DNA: TGTGCCAGTAGTATACCAGGGGGCGAGGCAGATACGCAGTATTTT. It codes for CASSIPGGEADTQYF.

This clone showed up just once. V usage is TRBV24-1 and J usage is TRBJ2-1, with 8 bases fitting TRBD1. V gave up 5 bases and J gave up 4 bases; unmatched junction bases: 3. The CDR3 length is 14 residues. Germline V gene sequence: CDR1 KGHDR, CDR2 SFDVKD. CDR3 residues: CATSVGQGYNEQFF. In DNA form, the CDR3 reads TGTGCCACCAGTGTCGGACAGGGATACAATGAGCAGTTCTTC.

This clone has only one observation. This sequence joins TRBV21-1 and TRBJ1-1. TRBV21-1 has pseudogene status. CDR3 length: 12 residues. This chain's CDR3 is CASRGGQPEAFF. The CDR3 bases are TGTGCCAGCCGGGGGGGACAGCCTGAAGCTTTCTTT.

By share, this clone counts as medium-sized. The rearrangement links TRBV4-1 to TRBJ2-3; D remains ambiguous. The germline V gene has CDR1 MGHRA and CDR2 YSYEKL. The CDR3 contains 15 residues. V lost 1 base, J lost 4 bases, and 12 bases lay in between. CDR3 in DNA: TGCGCCAGCAGCCAAGTCTTCACCGACCCAGATACGCAGTATTTT. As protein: CASSQVFTDPDTQYF.

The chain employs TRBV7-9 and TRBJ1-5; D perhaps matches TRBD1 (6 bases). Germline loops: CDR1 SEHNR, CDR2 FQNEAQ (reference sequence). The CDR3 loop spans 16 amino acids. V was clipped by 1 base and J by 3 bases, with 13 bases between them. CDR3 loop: CASSLGRDKPNQPQHF. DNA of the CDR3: TGTGCCAGCAGCTTAGGCCGGGACAAACCCAATCAGCCCCAGCATTTT. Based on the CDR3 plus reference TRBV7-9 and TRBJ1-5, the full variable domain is DTGVSQNPRHKITKRGQNVTFRCDPISEHNRLYWYRQTLGQGPEFLTYFQNEAQLEKSRLLSDRFSAERPKGSFSTLEIQRTEQGDSAMYLCASSLGRDKPNQPQHFGDGTRLSIL.

CDR3 loop: CASSQAPGQGDDQPQHF. The CDR3 nucleotides read TGCGCCAGCAGCCAAGCACCGGGACAGGGCGACGATCAGCCCCAGCATTTT. The chain links TRBV4-1 to TRBJ1-5; TRBD1 agrees at 9 bases. CDR1 MGHRA and CDR2 YSYEKL come from the germline V gene. The CDR3 totals 17 residues. V lost 1 base, J lost 5 bases, and 9 bases stayed unmatched.

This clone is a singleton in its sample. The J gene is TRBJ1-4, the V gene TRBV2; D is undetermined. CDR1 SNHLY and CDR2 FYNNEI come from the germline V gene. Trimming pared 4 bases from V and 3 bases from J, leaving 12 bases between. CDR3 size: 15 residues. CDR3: CASSALGGPNEKLFF. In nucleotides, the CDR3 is TGTGCCAGCAGTGCTTTAGGAGGTCCTAATGAAAAACTGTTTTTT.

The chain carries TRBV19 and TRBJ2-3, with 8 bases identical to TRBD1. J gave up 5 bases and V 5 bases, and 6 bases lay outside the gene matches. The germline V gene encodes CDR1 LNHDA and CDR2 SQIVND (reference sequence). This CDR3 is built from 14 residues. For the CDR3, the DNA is TGTGCCAGTAGTGTCGGACAGGGAGTAGATACGCAGTATTTT. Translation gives CASSVGQGVDTQYF.

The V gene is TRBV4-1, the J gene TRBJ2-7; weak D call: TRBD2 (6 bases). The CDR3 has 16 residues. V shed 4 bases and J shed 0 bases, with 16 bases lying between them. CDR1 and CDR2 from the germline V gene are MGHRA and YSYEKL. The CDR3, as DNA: TGCGCCAGCAGCCTCGTTTGGGACTCGAGCTCCTACGAGCAGTACTTC. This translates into CASSLVWDSSSYEQYF.

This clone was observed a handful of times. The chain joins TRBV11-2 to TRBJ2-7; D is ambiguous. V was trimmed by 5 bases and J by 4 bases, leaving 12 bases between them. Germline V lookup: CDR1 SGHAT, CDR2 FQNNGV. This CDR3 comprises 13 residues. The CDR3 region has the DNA TGTGCCAGCAGCCTAGTGGCCAAATACGAGCAGTACTTC. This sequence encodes CASSLVAKYEQYF.